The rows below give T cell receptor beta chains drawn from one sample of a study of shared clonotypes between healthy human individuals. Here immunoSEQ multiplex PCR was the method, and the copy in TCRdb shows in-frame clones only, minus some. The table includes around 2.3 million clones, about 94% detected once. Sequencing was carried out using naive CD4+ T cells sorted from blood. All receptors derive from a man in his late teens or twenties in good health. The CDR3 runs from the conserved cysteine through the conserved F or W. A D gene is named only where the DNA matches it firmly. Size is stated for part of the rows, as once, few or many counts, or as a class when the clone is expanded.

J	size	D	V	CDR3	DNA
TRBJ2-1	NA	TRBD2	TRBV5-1	CASSSTSGRGRGEQFF	TGCGCCAGCAGCTCAACTAGCGGGAGGGGACGTGGTGAGCAGTTCTTC
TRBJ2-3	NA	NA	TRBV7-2	CASSPGLLGTDTQYF	TGTGCCAGCAGCCCGGGCCTGTTGGGCACAGATACGCAGTATTTT
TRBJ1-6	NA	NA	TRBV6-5	CASSPGSGIGSPLHF	TGTGCCAGCAGCCCCGGCTCGGGGATTGGTTCACCCCTCCACTTT
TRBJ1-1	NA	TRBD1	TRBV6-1	CASSLGQGNTEAFF	TGTGCCAGCAGTTTGGGACAGGGGAACACTGAAGCTTTCTTT
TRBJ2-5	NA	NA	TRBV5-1	CASGLSGSVVETQYF	TGCGCCAGCGGGCTTTCGGGTAGCGTTGTAGAGACCCAGTACTTC
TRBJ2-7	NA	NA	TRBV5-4	CASSPGGQTYEQYF	TGTGCCAGCAGCCCCGGGGGACAGACCTACGAGCAGTACTTC
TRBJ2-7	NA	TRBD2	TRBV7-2	CASSFGRELYEQYF	TGTGCCAGCAGCTTTGGGCGGGAGCTGTACGAGCAGTACTTC
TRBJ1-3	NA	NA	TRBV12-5	CASGLGLRVGNTIYF	TGTGCTAGTGGTTTGGGTCTCAGGGTTGGAAACACCATATATTTT
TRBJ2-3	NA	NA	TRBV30	CAWSRGGLEVDTQYF	TGTGCCTGGAGTCGAGGGGGGCTGGAGGTGGATACGCAGTATTTT
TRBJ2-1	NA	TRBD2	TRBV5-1	CASSLNGLAGGRGRLNEQFF	TGCGCCAGCAGCTTGAACGGTCTAGCGGGAGGCAGGGGAAGACTGAATGAGCAGTTCTTC
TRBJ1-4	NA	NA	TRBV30	CAWSASEKLFF	TGTGCCTGGAGTGCGTCCGAAAAACTGTTTTTT
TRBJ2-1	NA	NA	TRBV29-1	CSAGRGMTYNEQFF	TGCAGCGCTGGACGCGGGATGACCTACAATGAGCAGTTCTTC
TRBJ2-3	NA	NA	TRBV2	CASSTLRADTQYF	TGTGCCAGCAGCACACTCAGGGCAGATACGCAGTATTTT
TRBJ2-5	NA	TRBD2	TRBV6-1	CASSDVERGRETQYF	TGTGCCAGCAGTGATGTTGAGCGGGGAAGGGAGACCCAGTACTTC
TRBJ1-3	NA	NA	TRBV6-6	CATEGLGRGGNTIYF	TGTGCCACCGAAGGACTGGGGAGGGGTGGAAACACCATATATTTT
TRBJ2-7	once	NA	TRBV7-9	CASSLFAVRHRSTSF	TGTGCCAGCAGCTTATTTGCTGTTCGCCATAGGTCTACCTCTTTC
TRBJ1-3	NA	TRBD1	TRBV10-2	CASRTGGAGSIAGNTIYF	TGCGCCAGCAGGACAGGGGGCGCGGGTTCTATAGCTGGAAACACCATATATTTT
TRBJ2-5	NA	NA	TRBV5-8	CASSLEGARVETQYF	TGTGCCAGCAGCTTGGAAGGGGCCCGAGTGGAGACCCAGTACTTC
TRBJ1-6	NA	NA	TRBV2	CASRRQRGGGLPLHF	TGTGCCAGCAGGAGGCAGCGGGGCGGCGGGCTACCCCTCCACTTT
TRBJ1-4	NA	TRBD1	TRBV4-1	CASSRGTGGAANEKLFF	TGCGCCAGCAGCCGGGGGACAGGGGGCGCGGCTAATGAAAAACTGTTTTTT
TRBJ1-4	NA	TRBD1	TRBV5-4	CASSTGQGANEKLFF	TGTGCCAGCAGCACTGGACAGGGGGCTAATGAAAAACTGTTTTTT
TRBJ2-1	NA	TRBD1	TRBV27	CASSLQGVAYNEQFF	TGTGCCAGCAGTTTACAGGGGGTCGCCTACAATGAGCAGTTCTTC
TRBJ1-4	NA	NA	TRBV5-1	CASSLIAGFSNEKLFF	TGCGCCAGCAGCTTGATCGCAGGGTTTTCTAATGAAAAACTGTTTTTT
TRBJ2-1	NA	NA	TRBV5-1	CASSLERSSYNEQFF	TGCGCCAGCAGCTTGGAACGGTCGTCCTACAATGAGCAGTTCTTC
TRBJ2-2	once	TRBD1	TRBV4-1	CASSHPRDRERASTGELFF	TGCGCCAGCAGCCATCCCCGGGACAGGGAACGGGCGAGCACCGGGGAGCTGTTTTTT
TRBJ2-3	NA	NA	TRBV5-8	CASSLRVLDTQYF	TGTGCCAGCAGCTTGAGAGTCCTCGATACGCAGTATTTT